This T cell receptor beta chain was captured in a study of CD8 T cells in ankylosing spondylitis. Trimming left V 7 bases short and J 0 bases short, with 19 bases between. The CDR3 has 15 residues. Per germline, CDR1 SQVTM and CDR2 ANQGSEA. A single record per CDR3 protein comes from TCRdb applying MiXCR to the 5' RACE reads. The data show a few hundred thousand distinct CDR3 sequences, around a tenth seen once. This clonotype came up many times. The source is a female donor with ankylosing spondylitis or in good health (not recorded which). The sample consisted of blood, either unsorted or a sorted T cell fraction (not recorded which). The chain has TRBV29-1 and TRBJ2-7; the D is unclear. The CDR3 DNA follows: TGCAGCGCCCTTTCCGGAGAGAGAAGCTCCTACGAGCAGTACTTC. Encoded protein: CSALSGERSSYEQYF.